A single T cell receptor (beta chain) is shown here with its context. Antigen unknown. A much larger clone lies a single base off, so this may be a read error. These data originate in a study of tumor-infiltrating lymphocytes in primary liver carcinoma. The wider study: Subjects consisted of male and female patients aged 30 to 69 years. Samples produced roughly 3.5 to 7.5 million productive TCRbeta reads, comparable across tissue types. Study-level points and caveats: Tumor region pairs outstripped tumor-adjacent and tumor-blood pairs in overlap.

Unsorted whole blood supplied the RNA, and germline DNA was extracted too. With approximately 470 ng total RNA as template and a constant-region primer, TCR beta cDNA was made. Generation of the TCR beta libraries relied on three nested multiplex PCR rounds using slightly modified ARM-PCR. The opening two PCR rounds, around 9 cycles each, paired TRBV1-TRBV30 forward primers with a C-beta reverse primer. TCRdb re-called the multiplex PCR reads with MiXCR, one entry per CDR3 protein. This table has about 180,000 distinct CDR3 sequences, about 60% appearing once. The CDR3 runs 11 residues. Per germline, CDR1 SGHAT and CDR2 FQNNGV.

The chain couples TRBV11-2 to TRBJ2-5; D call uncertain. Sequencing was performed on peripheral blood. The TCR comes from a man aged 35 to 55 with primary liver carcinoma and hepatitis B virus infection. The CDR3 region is CVSSLDRSQYF. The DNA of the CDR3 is TGTGTCAGCAGCTTAGACCGTTCCCAGTACTTC.